The sequence of this T cell receptor beta chain was determined in a study of cytomegalovirus exposure and HLA in healthy donors (dated by TCRdb to about 2017). Describing the broader study: In an earlier analysis of roughly 500 of the donors, 276 Gb of sequence data and 100 million or so unique TCR beta sequences from about 190 million T cells were reported. A later genetic analysis took genome-wide SNP genotypes for about 55% of the roughly 670 donors and used that subset as a discovery cohort. Rather than using new phenotypic data, the later analysis identified candidate immune exposures from TCR beta sequences and from how often those sequences occurred across donors. To decide whether each TCR beta V gene segment behaved as functional or pseudogenic, an earlier analysis of approximately 600 of the donors relied on high-throughput TCR beta sequencing. Around 300 gigabases of sequencing data and approximately 85 million unique TCR sequences were included in an early release covering roughly 600 HLA-typed donors. Among about 370 genotyped donors of the cohort, an average of approximately 240,000 unique TCR beta nucleotide sequences was sequenced per donor, of which roughly 17% were non-productive. Along with the approximately 650-subject first cohort, a separate validation cohort of over a hundred different subjects was used. About five DR-DQ haplotypes were handled as single units for association and clustering because linkage in the cohort was strong. The study combined high-throughput TCR immunosequencing, statistical association of individual TCRs with disease status, and machine learning to predict cytomegalovirus infection status. The study profiled the T cell repertoires of approximately 700 subjects by immunosequencing and related them to cytomegalovirus serostatus. The aim of the study was to test whether cataloging public T cell receptors could identify signatures of past pathogen exposure. Typing coverage varied by locus: roughly 620-640 donors for A, B, C, DRB1 and DQB1; approximately 560 for DQA1; about 570 for DPA1; roughly 450 for DPB1. The genetic ancestry cluster associated with self-reported Caucasian donors included 80% to 90% of the approximately 410 genotyped donors. Every discovery cohort repertoire had been produced on one sequencing platform. Donor age, sex, ethnicity and CMV serostatus were collected together with the repertoire data. Class I and class II HLA loci were covered by the typing at four-digit resolution. A later analysis re-examined previously published TCR beta repertoires from around 670 donors and added high-resolution HLA genotyping to investigate patterns of TCR occurrence. Study-wide conclusions, independent of this receptor: A group of highly shared sequence variants was considered likely to be a technical artifact of the sequencing pipeline. Some IMGT-functional V segments, including TRBV6-2 and TRBV6-3, could not be distinguished by the 87-base-pair reads and were therefore excluded. A later analysis associated 16,951 TCR beta sequences with specific HLA alleles at a false discovery rate of 0.05. Linkage disequilibrium might explain the correlated functional status among segregating V segments, but an unknown experimental factor could not be ruled out. In a later analysis, the rate of TCR association differed among HLA loci, with DRB1 alleles having the most associated TCRs and HLA-C alleles having the fewest. In vitro tests confirmed that three of the cytomegalovirus-associated TCR beta chains recognize cytomegalovirus antigens. The earlier analysis of about 600 of the donors excluded seventeen rarely observed V segments, including chromosome 9 orphons, because counts were too low. A later analysis reported that several top co-occurrence clusters appeared linked to parvovirus B19, influenza, CMV and Epstein-Barr virus. In a later analysis, most CMV-associated TCR beta chains were found to appear HLA-restricted, with HLA associations seemingly driven largely by CMV exposure. Because HLA typing was unavailable for some donors at each locus, only the typed subset was used in association tests. A later analysis found that HLA-associated TCR beta chains were more clonally expanded and had lower generation probabilities than equally common non-associated chains. Only TCR beta chains were sequenced in this cohort, and the absence of alpha or paired-chain data limited detectable features. The only immune exposure information available for the cohort was CMV serostatus. An association between a missense DCLRE1C variant and V-gene and J-gene trimming of TCR beta chains was found in a later genetic analysis and replicated in an independent cohort. The authors suggested that the approach could potentially be generalized to other disease states and immunological phenotypes. A further reported finding was that TCR beta sequences accurately predicted the HLA-A and HLA-B alleles for most subjects in the first cohort. In an earlier analysis of over 550 of the donors, most TCR beta V segments were observed in productive rearrangements about 87% or about 30% of the time, broadly matching IMGT annotations. Across donors, most TCR sequences were observed very rarely, whereas some public TCRs were present in many individuals. When HLA alleles, especially DR and DQ, strongly co-occurred, attributing TCR associations to individual alleles was difficult. A total of 150 to 200 TCR beta chains were listed by the study as associated with cytomegalovirus. Cytomegalovirus status was reported to be diagnosed by the classifier with high specificity and sensitivity in both the original and validation cohorts. The presence/absence analyses assumed that sequencing depth was roughly uniform across donors, and that assumption may not be true. A later genetic analysis reported fewer N-insertions in productive TCRs among donors in an Asian-associated ancestry cluster than the roughly 640-donor mean.

The cohort comprised around 700 healthy bone marrow donors. At the time of sampling, every cohort member was nominally healthy, though immune exposures that went unrecorded were likely present. The donor was CMV seropositive and was included in the group of approximately 300 seropositive cohort members. A peripheral blood sample was collected from each donor, and TCR beta sequencing was performed on peripheral blood mononuclear cells. Genomic DNA extraction from the blood cell samples was performed with the Qiagen DNeasy Blood Extraction Kit. On this clone itself: The antigen it binds to is not known. The input lacks base qualities; no much larger clone sits a single base away.

The library was built by means of the immunoSEQ multiplex PCR assay. A mixture of 60 forward primers for TCR Vbeta segments and 13 reverse primers for TCR Jbeta segments was used in the multiplex PCR. A multiplex PCR assay on genomic DNA amplified the CDR3 region of rearranged TCR beta genes. The amplified TCR beta libraries were sequenced on the Illumina HiSeq System as 87-base-pair reads. The authors' analysis ran thus. In a later analysis, tens of millions of unique TCR beta chains were counted across the approximately 640 repertoires, and approximately 11 million of these chains were shared by at least two donors. Raw reads were error-corrected and collapsed into unique sequences by a nearest-neighbor algorithm in which closely related sequences were merged to remove PCR and sequencing errors. To assign V, D and J gene segments, CDR3 sequences were aligned to IMGT reference sequences. For a sequence to be retained, at least a six-nucleotide match to both a V gene segment and a J gene segment was required. A rearrangement counted as productive if the CDR3 had no stop codons and remained in frame with V and J, and every other rearrangement counted as non-productive. Following IMGT convention, CDR3 was defined as the stretch from the second conserved V-encoded cysteine up to the conserved J-encoded phenylalanine. Sequences without an unambiguous match to a single V gene segment were excluded from the earlier analysis of approximately 560 of the donors. In an earlier analysis of approximately 560 of the donors, a V segment was called functional when productive rearrangements were above 56.7%, and segregating when the standard deviation between donors exceeded 5%. To diagnose cytomegalovirus status from the catalog of TCR beta chain sequences, a statistical classification framework was built. In a later analysis, TCR nucleotide sequences were compared against IMGT/GENE-DB human TR gene sequences so that V and J genes could be assigned. Using the TCRdist pipeline, a later analysis assigned CDR3 sequences along with most-parsimonious VDJ recombination scenarios. In a later analysis, each TCR beta chain was defined by its CDR3 amino acid sequence together with its V-gene family, and reads lacking a unique V-gene family were excluded. A later analysis removed roughly 590 highly shared, low-generation-probability nucleotide sequences to deal with suspected cross-contamination and a sequencing artifact. In a later analysis, a clonal expansion index for each public chain was calculated from normalized within-repertoire ranks of inferred template counts. A later analysis computed generation probabilities with a VDJ recombination model fitted to out-of-frame rearrangements, and checked the results against IGoR. Hypergeometric tests were used in a later analysis to score TCR-TCR, TCR-HLA and TCR-CMV co-occurrence, with a repertoire-size bias correction applied to the TCR pairs. A later analysis estimated false discovery rates by permuting HLA or CMV assignments 20 times. In a later analysis, co-occurring TCRs were grouped using DBSCAN, and TCRdist sequence similarity was added for clustering within HLA-allele-positive subsets. Repertoires with fewer than 30,000 or more than 120,000 public chains were left out of co-occurrence clustering, as were four to six repertoires with anomalous nucleotide sharing. TCRdb took this table from immuneACCESS and kept in-frame rearrangements with V and J called. Such tables lack part of the clones; where checked against another copy, unresolved V genes explain under half of the gap, and the rest is unexplained. V and J calls and clone size follow that table, whereas D and trimming were derived from the DNA. The sample table holds around 160,000 clones, of which 82% were seen once. The ten most abundant clones make up 7.5% to 9% of the sample.

Including cysteine and phenylalanine, the CDR3 has 13 amino acids. Only the CDR3 region is kept as DNA, spanning 39 bases read in frame from base 1. As encoded in the germline V gene, CDR1 is MNHEY while CDR2 is SVGAGI. At the junction V is shortened by 8 bases and J by 6 bases, with 14 bases in between. The receptor comes from a male donor in good health and CMV-seropositive. The sample taken for sequencing was PBMCs. The chain is encoded by TRBV6-5 joined to TRBJ1-5; TRBD1 is perhaps the D gene, given 5 matching bases. CDR3 sequence: CASRGGVGQPQHF. At the DNA level, the sequence is TGTGCCAGCCGGGGAGGGGTAGGTCAGCCCCAGCATTTT.